This T cell receptor beta chain derives from a study of T-cell memory formation after mild COVID-19 (dated by TCRdb to the early 2020s). About the study as a whole: TCR sequence clusters from the two donors were largely donor specific. In two donors, T-cell clones that expanded and contracted after mild COVID-19 were followed by sequencing TCRalpha and TCRbeta repertoires longitudinally. The cohort comprised two young, previously healthy adult volunteers, one female and one male.

This clonotype was observed a handful of times. What this receptor recognizes is not known. The record has no base qualities; no much larger clone is one base away. Sequencing took place on an Illumina NovaSeq 6000. Using 5'RACE with constant-segment primers, TCRalpha and TCRbeta cDNA libraries were constructed, with sample barcodes and unique molecular identifiers added in the process. Trizol reagent was used to extract RNA from every sample. Amplification of the libraries took two PCR steps, and the second step added a second sample barcode plus Illumina TruSeq adapters. Sequencing of libraries was performed on an Illumina NovaSeq with 2 x 150 bp paired-end reads. Processing in the source paper ran as follows. Demultiplexing of reads and collapsing into UMI-guided consensus sequences were performed with migec v1.2.7. With mixcr v2.1.11, UMI consensuses were aligned to TRA and TRB V and J templates and assembled into clonotypes. Expanded or contracted clonotypes were those called significant by both edgeR and NoisET, with noise models trained on biological replicates. For edgeR calls, a false discovery rate-adjusted p below 0.01 and a log2 fold-change threshold of 1 were applied. As an exploratory analysis of dynamics, PCA with hierarchical clustering was applied to max-normalized trajectories of the 1000 most abundant clonotypes. Separately sequenced CD4+ and CD8+ repertoires were used to assign a CD4 or CD8 phenotype to each responding clone. TCRdb trimmed public reads at Q25 via fastp, called clones via MiXCR and kept in-frame beta chains. Entries are consolidated by CDR3 protein sequence, retaining the most common genes and DNA. TCRdb, not the original authors, processed these V and J calls. The sample table shows about 130,000 distinct CDR3 sequences, and about 15% are seen once. Roughly 5.3% of the sample belongs to the ten largest clones.

PBMCs were isolated by Ficoll-Paque density gradient centrifugation. The germline V gene encodes CDR1 SGHAT and CDR2 FQNNGV. The CDR3 numbers 14 residues from cysteine through phenylalanine. Only CDR3 DNA remains: 42 bases, in frame from the first base. The V and J ends are trimmed by 3 bases and 4 bases, leaving 9 bases between them. Overall results and qualifications from the work: SARS-CoV-2 specificity of the second-wave clones peaking on day 37 was not confirmed. Some responding clones were found in pre-infection memory, which suggests that pre-existing cross-reactive memory T cells took part in the SARS-CoV-2 response. Contracting CD4+ clones turned up mainly in the CM and EM memory subsets, whereas EMRA was where CD8+ clones were enriched. Only a couple of mild cases were covered by the study, and larger cohorts that include severe cases with pre-infection samples were considered necessary. Clones that contracted from day 15 to 85 showed balanced CD4/CD8 phenotypes, whereas a second wave of clones that expanded from day 15 to 37 leaned towards CD4+.

The chain was built from TRBV11-2 and TRBJ2-2, with the D gene uncertain. The source of this sequence is a man younger than 30 who had mild COVID-19 (a few samples of this study predate the infection). The sample titles of this study are shuffled in the database, so cell type and time point are left out; the donor was told from shared clones. Sequencing was done on a sample of PBMCs or a T cell subset sorted from them (not recorded which). The CDR3 reads as follows: CASSFLRATGELFF. The DNA sequence is as follows: TGTGCCAGCAGCTTCCTCCGCGCCACCGGGGAGCTGTTTTTT. With all but the CDR3 taken from the reference TRBV11-2 and TRBJ2-2 genes, the full variable domain is: EAGVAQSPRYKIIEKRQSVAFWCNPISGHATLYWYQQILGQGPKLLIQFQNNGVVDDSQLPKDRFSAERLKGVDSTLKIQPAKLEDSAVYLCASSFLRATGELFFGEGSRLTVL.